The rows below give T cell receptor beta chains drawn from one sample of a study of blood T cell repertoires in COVID-19. The protocol was immunoSEQ multiplex PCR, while the TCRdb copy is restricted to in-frame clones and leaves out a portion. The sample includes over 200,000 clones, approximately 89% seen only once; the top ten take around 3.7%. Sequences were obtained from PBMCs or T cells enriched from blood (not recorded which). These receptors were obtained from a woman aged 25 to 39 with acute COVID-19. Each CDR3 is given with its conserved first and last residue. Each record gives: clone size, J gene, D gene, V gene, CDR3 DNA, CDR3 protein. D genes are given only for firm matches. Clone size is shown for a subset of rows, as once, few, many or a class of expanded clone.

>NA|TRBJ2-2|NA|TRBV7-2
TGTGCCAGCAGCCGGGTGGGTACTGCCGGGGAGCTGTTTTTT
CASSRVGTAGELFF
>NA|TRBJ1-3|NA|TRBV27
TGTGCCAGCAGTTTCACAGGGAACGGAAACACCATATATTTT
CASSFTGNGNTIYF
>NA|TRBJ2-5|TRBD2|TRBV7-2
TGTGCCAGCAGCCTAGGAATGGGGGGGTGGCAGACCCAGTACTTC
CASSLGMGGWQTQYF
>NA|TRBJ2-7|TRBD1|TRBV18
TGTGCCAGCTCAGAGACAGGGATCCCCTACGAGCAGTACTTC
CASSETGIPYEQYF
>NA|TRBJ2-7|TRBD2|TRBV6-1
TGTGCCAGCAGTGAATATGGGGGGGCCTACGAGCAGTACTTC
CASSEYGGAYEQYF
>NA|TRBJ1-1|NA|TRBV19
TGTGCCAGTAGTCTCCTAACCCTGAACACTGAAGCTTTCTTT
CASSLLTLNTEAFF
>NA|TRBJ1-1|NA|TRBV11-2
TGTGCCAGCAGCCAATTCGGGGGCACTGAAGCTTTCTTT
CASSQFGGTEAFF
>NA|TRBJ1-2|TRBD1|TRBV28
TGTGCCAGCCTAAGTATCCCGACAGGGGTGCATGGCTACACCTTC
CASLSIPTGVHGYTF
>NA|TRBJ2-1|NA|TRBV21-1
TGTGCCAGCAGACTTTCAGCGGGGAGCTCCTACAATGAGCAGTTCTTC
CASRLSAGSSYNEQFF
>NA|TRBJ2-2|NA|TRBV12-3/TRBV12-4
TGTGCCAGCAGTTCCTCGGTGACCGGGGAGCTGTTTTTT
CASSSSVTGELFF
>once|TRBJ1-3|NA|TRBV7-8
TGTGCCAGCAGCTCCCGCCGCGGGGAGCGCTCTGGAAACACCATATATTTT
CASSSRRGERSGNTIYF
>NA|TRBJ1-5|NA|TRBV7-8
TGTGCCAGCAGCTCACGACAGGCTGGGTTCGATCAGCCCCAGCATTTT
CASSSRQAGFDQPQHF
>once|TRBJ1-5|NA|TRBV7-9
TGTGCCAGCAGCCCTGGACAGAATAGCAATCAGCCCCAGCATTTT
CASSPGQNSNQPQHF
>few|TRBJ1-1|NA|TRBV12-3/TRBV12-4
TGTGCCAGCGGGGCTGGCCGCAACACTGAAGCTTTCTTT
CASGAGRNTEAFF
>few|TRBJ1-4|NA|TRBV10-3
TGTGCCATCAGTGAGTCAGTGGGAGATGAAAAACTGTTTTTT
CAISESVGDEKLFF
>NA|TRBJ1-2|NA|TRBV9
TGTGCCAGCAGCGTAAATGCAGGGGACATCTCATCCGGCTACACCTTC
CASSVNAGDISSGYTF
>NA|TRBJ2-1|TRBD1|TRBV24-1
TGTGCCACCAGTGGTGAGACAGGGGGCCCCCTAGACAATGAGCAGTTCTTC
CATSGETGGPLDNEQFF
>NA|TRBJ2-1|NA|TRBV3-1/TRBV3-2
TGTGCCAGCAGCCATAACGGGGGAGGAGACAATGAGCAGTTCTTC
CASSHNGGGDNEQFF
>NA|TRBJ1-2|TRBD1|TRBV3-1/TRBV3-2
TGTGCCAGCAGCCTGGGGGGACAGGTCAACTATGGCTACACCTTC
CASSLGGQVNYGYTF
>NA|TRBJ1-2|TRBD1|TRBV6-2/TRBV6-3
TGTGCCAGCAGTGATCAGGGGGCGGACTATGGCTACACCTTC
CASSDQGADYGYTF
>once|TRBJ1-6|TRBD1|TRBV28
TGTGCCAGCAGTTCCCAGGGGGGACCCCTCCACTTT
CASSSQGGPLHF
>NA|TRBJ1-4|NA|TRBV7-2
TGTGCCAGCAGTTTTGGGACATCAACTAATGAAAAACTGTTTTTT
CASSFGTSTNEKLFF
>NA|TRBJ2-5|TRBD2|TRBV19
TGTGCCAGTAGTCCCAGGACTAGCGGGGGAGGTTCGGAGACCCAGTACTTC
CASSPRTSGGGSETQYF
>NA|TRBJ2-6|TRBD1|TRBV19
TGTGCCAGTATTCCTACAGGGGTCGGGGCCAACGTCCTGACTTTC
CASIPTGVGANVLTF
>NA|TRBJ1-1|NA|TRBV19
TGTGCCAGTACACTTGGACAGTCGAACACTGAAGCTTTCTTT
CASTLGQSNTEAFF
>few|TRBJ1-4|TRBD1|TRBV25-1
TGTGCCAGCTGCCCGGGACAGGGATATGAAAAACTGTTTTTT
CASCPGQGYEKLFF
>NA|TRBJ1-3|NA|TRBV6-5
TGTGCCAGCCGGGAGGGGAACACCATATATTTT
CASREGNTIYF
>NA|TRBJ1-1|TRBD1|TRBV6-1
TGTGCCAGCAGTGAGAACAGGGGCCGTGAAGCTTTCTTT
CASSENRGREAFF
>NA|TRBJ1-1|NA|TRBV7-7
TGTGCCAGCAGCCTACAGGTGGACACTGAAGCTTTCTTT
CASSLQVDTEAFF
>NA|TRBJ2-7|NA|TRBV4-3
TGCGCCAGCAGCCAAGGGACAGATTCCTACGAGCAGTACTTC
CASSQGTDSYEQYF
>NA|TRBJ2-6|NA|TRBV5-1
TGCGCCAGCACCTCGAGCTCTGGGGCCAACGTCCTGACTTTC
CASTSSSGANVLTF
>NA|TRBJ1-2|NA|TRBV27
TGTGCCAGCAGTATTTTAGCAGGGCGAGGCTACACCTTC
CASSILAGRGYTF
>NA|TRBJ2-7|NA|TRBV5-1
TGCGCCAGCAGCGCTCTAGGGGACGAGCAGTACTTC
CASSALGDEQYF
>NA|TRBJ1-2|NA|TRBV27
TGTGCCAGCAGTTTTCGGGGAAGTGATGGCTACACCTTC
CASSFRGSDGYTF
>NA|TRBJ1-5|NA|TRBV7-6
TGTGCCAGCAGCTTAGACGACAGCCTCAATCAGCCCCAGCATTTT
CASSLDDSLNQPQHF
>few|TRBJ2-1|TRBD2|TRBV10-1
TGCGCCAGCAGTGACAAAACCGGACTAGGGTACAATGAGCAGTTCTTC
CASSDKTGLGYNEQFF
>NA|TRBJ1-1|TRBD1|TRBV28
TGTGCCAGCAGTGACAGGGTAGGAACTGAAGCTTTCTTT
CASSDRVGTEAFF
>NA|TRBJ1-3|NA|TRBV15
TGTGCCACCAGCAGAGATTCGTATTCTGGAAACACCATATATTTT
CATSRDSYSGNTIYF
>NA|TRBJ2-4|TRBD1|TRBV5-1
TGCGCCAGCAGCCGAACAGGGGGCGAAAACATTCAGTACTTC
CASSRTGGENIQYF
>NA|TRBJ2-1|NA|TRBV6-5
TGTGCCAGCAGTTACTCTAGAAGCAATGAGCAGTTCTTC
CASSYSRSNEQFF